The clone carrying this TCR beta chain was counted a few times. Its antigen is not known. Germline CDR1 and CDR2: GTSNPN and SVGIG (reference sequence). The CDR3 runs 13 residues. V shed 2 bases and J shed 5 bases, with 12 bases lying between them. This sample is drawn from a study of CD8+ T cells in alopecia areata. Study-wide results and limits: In scalp samples, resident alphabeta T cells of normal skin are also sequenced.

The sequencing template was cDNA reverse transcribed from extracted RNA. Libraries were prepared by immunoSEQ multiplex PCR; TCRdb keeps only in-frame clonotypes and omits some of them. The data show some 120,000 clones, around 48% seen once. V usage is TRBV30 and J usage is TRBJ1-1; no clear D. The TCR originated in a human donor with alopecia areata. Sequencing used NKG2D-low CD8+ T cells sorted from blood. DNA of the CDR3: TGTGCCTGGAGTCTGGGGAAGAGGACTGAAGCTTTCTTT. Protein product: CAWSLGKRTEAFF.